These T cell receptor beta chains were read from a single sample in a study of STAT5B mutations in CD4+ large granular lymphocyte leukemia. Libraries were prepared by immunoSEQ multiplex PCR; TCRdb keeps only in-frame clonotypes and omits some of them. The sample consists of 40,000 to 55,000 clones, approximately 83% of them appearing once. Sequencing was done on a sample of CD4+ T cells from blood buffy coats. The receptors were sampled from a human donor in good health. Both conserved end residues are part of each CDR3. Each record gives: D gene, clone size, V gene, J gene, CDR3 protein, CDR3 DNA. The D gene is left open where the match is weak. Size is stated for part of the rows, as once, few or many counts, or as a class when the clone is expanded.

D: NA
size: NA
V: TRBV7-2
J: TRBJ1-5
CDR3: CASSQKAGSHQPQHF
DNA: TGTGCCAGCAGCCAAAAGGCGGGGTCACATCAGCCCCAGCATTTT

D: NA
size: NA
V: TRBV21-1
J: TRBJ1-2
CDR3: CASSKAGTGERYYLLEGYGYTF
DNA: TGTGCCAGCAGCAAAGCCGGGACCGGGGAACGCTACTATCTCTTAGAGGGCTATGGCTACACCTTC

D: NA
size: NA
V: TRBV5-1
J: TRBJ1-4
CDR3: CASSLVATTNEKLFF
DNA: TGCGCCAGCAGCTTGGTAGCCACGACTAATGAAAAACTGTTTTTT

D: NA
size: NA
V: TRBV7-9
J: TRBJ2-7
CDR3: CASSFNREPHEQYF
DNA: TGTGCCAGCAGCTTTAACAGGGAACCCCACGAGCAGTACTTC

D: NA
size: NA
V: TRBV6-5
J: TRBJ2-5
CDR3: CASSYSQRDSQETQYF
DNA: TGTGCCAGCAGTTACTCGCAGCGGGACAGTCAAGAGACCCAGTACTTC

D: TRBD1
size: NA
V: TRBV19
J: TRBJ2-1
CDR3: CASSMARDRGGYNEQFF
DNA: TGTGCCAGTAGTATGGCGAGGGACAGGGGGGGATACAATGAGCAGTTCTTC

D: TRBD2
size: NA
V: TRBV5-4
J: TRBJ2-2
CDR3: CASSLGAGASTGELFF
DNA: TGTGCCAGCAGCTTAGGAGCGGGAGCTAGCACCGGGGAGCTGTTTTTT

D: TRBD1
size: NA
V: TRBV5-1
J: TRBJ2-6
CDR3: CASSSQGEAGANVLTF
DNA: TGCGCCAGCAGCTCACAGGGGGAAGCTGGGGCCAACGTCCTGACTTTC

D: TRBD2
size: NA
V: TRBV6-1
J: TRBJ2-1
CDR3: CASSEKRLAGAYNEQFF
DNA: TGTGCCAGCAGTGAAAAACGACTAGCGGGGGCCTACAATGAGCAGTTCTTC

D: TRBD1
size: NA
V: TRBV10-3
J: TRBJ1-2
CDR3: CAISVATGEGNGYTF
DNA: TGTGCCATCAGTGTGGCGACAGGGGAAGGGAATGGCTACACCTTC

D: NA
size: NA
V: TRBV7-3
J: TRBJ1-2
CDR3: CASSRGANYGYTF
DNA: TGTGCCAGCAGCCGAGGAGCCAACTATGGCTACACCTTC

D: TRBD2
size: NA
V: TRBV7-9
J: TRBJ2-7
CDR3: CASSTSGTYEQYF
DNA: TGTGCCAGCAGCACTAGCGGGACCTACGAGCAGTACTTC

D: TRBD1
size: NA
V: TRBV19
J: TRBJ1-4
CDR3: CASSPDRVVEKLFF
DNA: TGTGCCAGTAGTCCAGACAGGGTAGTGGAAAAACTGTTTTTT

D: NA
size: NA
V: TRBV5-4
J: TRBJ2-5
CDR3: CASSPPPGARETQYF
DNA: TGTGCCAGCAGCCCCCCTCCCGGAGCCCGGGAGACCCAGTACTTC

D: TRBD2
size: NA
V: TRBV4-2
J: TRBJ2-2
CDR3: CASSQELGLAGGTGELFF
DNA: TGTGCCAGCAGCCAAGAATTGGGCCTAGCGGGAGGTACCGGGGAGCTGTTTTTT

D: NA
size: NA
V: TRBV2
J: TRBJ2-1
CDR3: CASKGRSYNEQFF
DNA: TGTGCCAGCAAGGGACGCTCCTACAATGAGCAGTTCTTC

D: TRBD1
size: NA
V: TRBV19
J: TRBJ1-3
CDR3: CASSVSGGSGNTIYF
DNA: TGTGCCAGTAGTGTGTCAGGGGGTTCTGGAAACACCATATATTTT

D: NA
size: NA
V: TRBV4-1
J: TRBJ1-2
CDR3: CASSLTGPSANYGYTF
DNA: TGCGCCAGCAGCCTTACAGGGCCCTCAGCTAACTATGGCTACACCTTC

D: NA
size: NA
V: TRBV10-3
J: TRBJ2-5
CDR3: CAISSTDRETQYF
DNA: TGTGCCATCAGTTCAACCGACCGAGAGACCCAGTACTTC

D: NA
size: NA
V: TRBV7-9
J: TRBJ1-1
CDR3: CASSLAGGKGTEAFF
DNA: TGTGCCAGCAGCTTAGCGGGCGGCAAGGGCACTGAAGCTTTCTTT

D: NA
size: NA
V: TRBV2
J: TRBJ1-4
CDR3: CASRLMGFGNEKLFF
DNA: TGTGCCAGCAGGTTAATGGGGTTTGGGAATGAAAAACTGTTTTTT

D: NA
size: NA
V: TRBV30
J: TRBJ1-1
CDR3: CAWSGDSWTEAFF
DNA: TGTGCCTGGAGTGGGGACTCGTGGACTGAAGCTTTCTTT

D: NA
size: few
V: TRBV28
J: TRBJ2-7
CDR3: CASSLFHSLPSYEQYF
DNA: TGTGCCAGCAGTTTATTCCACTCCCTGCCCTCCTACGAGCAGTACTTC

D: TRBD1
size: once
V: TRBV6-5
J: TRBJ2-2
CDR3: CASGRDRDTGELFF
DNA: TGTGCCAGCGGCCGGGACAGGGACACCGGGGAGCTGTTTTTT

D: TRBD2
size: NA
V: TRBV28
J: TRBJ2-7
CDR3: CASSPGTSGTVYEQYF
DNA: TGTGCCAGCAGTCCAGGGACTAGCGGGACCGTCTACGAGCAGTACTTC

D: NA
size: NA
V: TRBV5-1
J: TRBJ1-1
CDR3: CASSLQPPGTEAFF
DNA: TGCGCCAGCAGCTTGCAGCCCCCGGGGACTGAAGCTTTCTTT

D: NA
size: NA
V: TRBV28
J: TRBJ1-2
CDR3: CASSLGGAGGYTF
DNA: TGTGCCAGCAGTTTAGGGGGGGCAGGTGGCTACACCTTC

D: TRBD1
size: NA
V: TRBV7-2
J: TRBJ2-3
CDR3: CASSLATGPDTQYF
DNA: TGTGCCAGCAGCTTAGCGACAGGGCCAGATACGCAGTATTTT

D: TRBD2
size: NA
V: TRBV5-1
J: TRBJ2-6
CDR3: CASSGGLAGISGANVLTF
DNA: TGCGCCAGCAGCGGGGGACTAGCGGGAATCTCCGGGGCCAACGTCCTGACTTTC

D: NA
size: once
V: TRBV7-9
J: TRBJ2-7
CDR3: CASSLKGDEQYF
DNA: TGTGCCAGCAGCCTTAAGGGAGACGAGCAGTACTTC